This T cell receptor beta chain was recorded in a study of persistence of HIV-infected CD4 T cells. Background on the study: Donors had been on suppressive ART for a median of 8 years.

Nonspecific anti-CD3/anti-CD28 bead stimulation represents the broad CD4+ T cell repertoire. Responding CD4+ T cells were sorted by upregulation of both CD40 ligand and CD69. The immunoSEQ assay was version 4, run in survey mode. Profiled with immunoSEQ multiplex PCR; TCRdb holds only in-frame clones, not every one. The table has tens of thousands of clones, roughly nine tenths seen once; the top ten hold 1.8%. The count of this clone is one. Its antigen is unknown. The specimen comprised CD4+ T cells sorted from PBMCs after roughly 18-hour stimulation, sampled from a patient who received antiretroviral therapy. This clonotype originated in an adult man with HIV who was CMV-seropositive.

The DNA for the CDR3 is TGTGCCAGCAGCCCCAATTCCCTGATGAACACTGAAGCTTTCTTT. Its translation: CASSPNSLMNTEAFF. This rearrangement joins TRBV9 to TRBJ1-1, with D unclear. Germline V gene data show CDR1 as SGDLS and CDR2 as YYNGEE. V was trimmed by 4 bases and J by 0 bases, leaving 13 bases between them. CDR3 length: 15 residues. Using reference TRBV9 and TRBJ1-1 for the parts outside the CDR3, the full variable domain is DSGVTQTPKHLITATGQRVTLRCSPRSGDLSVYWYQQSLDQGLQFLIQYYNGEERAKGNILERFSAQQFPDLHSELNLSSLELGDSALYFCASSPNSLMNTEAFFGQGTRLTVV.